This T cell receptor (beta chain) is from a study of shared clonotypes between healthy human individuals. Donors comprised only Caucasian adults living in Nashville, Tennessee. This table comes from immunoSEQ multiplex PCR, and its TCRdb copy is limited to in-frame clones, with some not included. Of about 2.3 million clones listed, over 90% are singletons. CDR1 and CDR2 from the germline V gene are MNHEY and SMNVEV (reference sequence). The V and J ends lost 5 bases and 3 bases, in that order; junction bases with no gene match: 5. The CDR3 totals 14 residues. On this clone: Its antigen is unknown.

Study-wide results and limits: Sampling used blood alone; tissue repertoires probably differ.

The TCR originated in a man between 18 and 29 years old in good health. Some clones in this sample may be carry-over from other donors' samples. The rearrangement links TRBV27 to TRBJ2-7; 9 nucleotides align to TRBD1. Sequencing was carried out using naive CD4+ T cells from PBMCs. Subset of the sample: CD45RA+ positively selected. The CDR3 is CASSQRQGVYEQYF. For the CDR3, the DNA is TGTGCCAGCAGTCAACGACAGGGGGTCTACGAGCAGTACTTC.